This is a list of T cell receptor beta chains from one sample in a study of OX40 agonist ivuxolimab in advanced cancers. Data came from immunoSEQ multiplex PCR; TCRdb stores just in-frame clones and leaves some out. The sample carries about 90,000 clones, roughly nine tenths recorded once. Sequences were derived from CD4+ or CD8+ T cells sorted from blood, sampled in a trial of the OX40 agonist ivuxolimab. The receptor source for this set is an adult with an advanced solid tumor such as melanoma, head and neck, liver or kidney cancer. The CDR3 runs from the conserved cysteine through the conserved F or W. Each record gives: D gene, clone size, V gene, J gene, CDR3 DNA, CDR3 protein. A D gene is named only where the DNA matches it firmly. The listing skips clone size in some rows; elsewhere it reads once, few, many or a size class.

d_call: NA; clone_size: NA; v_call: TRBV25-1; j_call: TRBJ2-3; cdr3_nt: TGTGCCAGCAGTGAATTGGGCAGCGGCCGGGGCACAGATACGCAGTATTTT; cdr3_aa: CASSELGSGRGTDTQYF
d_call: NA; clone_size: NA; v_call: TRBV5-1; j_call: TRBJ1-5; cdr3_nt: TGCGCCAGCAGCTTGACTGGTCAGCCCCAGCATTTT; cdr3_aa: CASSLTGQPQHF
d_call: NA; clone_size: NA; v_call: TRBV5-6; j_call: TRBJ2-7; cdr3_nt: TGTGCCAGCAGCTTAGCTGGACTCGAGCAGTACTTC; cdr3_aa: CASSLAGLEQYF
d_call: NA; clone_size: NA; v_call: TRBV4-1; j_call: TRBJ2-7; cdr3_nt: TGCGCCAGCAGCCAAGATCGGGACACCTACGAGCAGTACTTC; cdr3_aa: CASSQDRDTYEQYF
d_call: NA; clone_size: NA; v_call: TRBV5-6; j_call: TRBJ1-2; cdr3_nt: TGTGCCAGCAGCTTGGGCCGGGCGAGGTTGGCTGGCTACACCTTC; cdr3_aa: CASSLGRARLAGYTF
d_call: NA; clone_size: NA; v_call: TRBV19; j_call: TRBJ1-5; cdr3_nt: TGTGCCAGTAGTTACAGGGAAGGAAATCAGCCCCAGCATTTT; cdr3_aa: CASSYREGNQPQHF
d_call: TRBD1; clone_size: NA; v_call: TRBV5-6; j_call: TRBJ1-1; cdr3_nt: TGTGCCAGCACCCCCACAGGGGTGGCTGAAGCTTTCTTT; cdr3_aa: CASTPTGVAEAFF
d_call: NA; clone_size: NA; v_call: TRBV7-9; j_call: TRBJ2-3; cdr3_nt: TGTGCCAGCAGCCCCTTGACGTCTAGCACAGATACGCAGTATTTT; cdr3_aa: CASSPLTSSTDTQYF
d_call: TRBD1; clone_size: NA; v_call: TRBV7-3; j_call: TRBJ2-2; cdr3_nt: TGTGCCAGCAGAAAAACAGGGGACACCGGGGAGCTGTTTTTT; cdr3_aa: CASRKTGDTGELFF
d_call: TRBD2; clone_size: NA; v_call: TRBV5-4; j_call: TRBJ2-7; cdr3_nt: TGTGCCAGCAGCCTAGCGGGAGGTATAACCTACGAGCAGTACTTC; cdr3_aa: CASSLAGGITYEQYF
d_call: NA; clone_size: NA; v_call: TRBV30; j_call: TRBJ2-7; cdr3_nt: TGTGCCTGGGGTAGAAGTTTCTACGCGCAGTACTTC; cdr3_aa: CAWGRSFYAQYF
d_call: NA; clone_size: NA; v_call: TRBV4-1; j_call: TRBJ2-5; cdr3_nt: TGCGCCAGCAGCCAATTTGGGGAGACCCAGTACTTC; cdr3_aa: CASSQFGETQYF
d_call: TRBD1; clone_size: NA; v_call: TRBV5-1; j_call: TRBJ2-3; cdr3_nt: TGCGCCAGCAGCTTGGGGATTCCGGGACAGGGATCAGATACGCAGTATTTT; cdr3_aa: CASSLGIPGQGSDTQYF
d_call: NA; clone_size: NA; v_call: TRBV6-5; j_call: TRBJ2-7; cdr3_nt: TGTGCCAGCAGTCTCCTTATCGGGGGGCGCGAGCAGTACTTC; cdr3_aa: CASSLLIGGREQYF
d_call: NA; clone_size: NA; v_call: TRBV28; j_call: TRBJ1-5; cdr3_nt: TGTGCCAGCAGTCCCCGGGGGGTGAACAATCAGCCCCAGCATTTT; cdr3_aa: CASSPRGVNNQPQHF
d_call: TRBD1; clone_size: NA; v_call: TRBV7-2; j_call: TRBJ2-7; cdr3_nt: TGTGCCAGCAGCCACAGGACAGGCGAGCAGTACTTC; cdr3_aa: CASSHRTGEQYF
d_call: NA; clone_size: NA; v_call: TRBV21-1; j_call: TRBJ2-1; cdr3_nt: TGTGCCAGCAGCACCCGGGACAGATACAATGAGCAGTTCTTC; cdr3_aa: CASSTRDRYNEQFF
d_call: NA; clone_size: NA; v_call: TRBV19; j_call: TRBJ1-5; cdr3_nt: TGTGCCAGTAGTATAGGGCAGATTAGCAATCAGCCCCAGCATTTT; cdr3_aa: CASSIGQISNQPQHF
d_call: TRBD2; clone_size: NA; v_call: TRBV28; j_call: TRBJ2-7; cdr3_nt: TGTGCCAGCAGTTTATCATCCGGGGTATGGGAGGGTGGCTACGAGCAGTACTTC; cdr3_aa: CASSLSSGVWEGGYEQYF
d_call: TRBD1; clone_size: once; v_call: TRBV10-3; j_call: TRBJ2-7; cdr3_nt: TGTGCCATCAGTGGGACCCCGGGACAGGGGGCCTACGAGCAGTACTTC; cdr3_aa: CAISGTPGQGAYEQYF
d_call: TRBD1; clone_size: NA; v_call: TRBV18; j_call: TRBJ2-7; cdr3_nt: TGTGCCAGCTCACCGGGACAGGGCCGCTACGAGCAGTACTTC; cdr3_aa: CASSPGQGRYEQYF
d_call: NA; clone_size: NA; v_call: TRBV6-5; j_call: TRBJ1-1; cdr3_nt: TGTGCCAGTATCCTCCAGAGTGAAGCTTTCTTT; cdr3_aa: CASILQSEAFF
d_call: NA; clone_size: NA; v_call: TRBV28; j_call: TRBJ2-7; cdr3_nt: TGTGCCAGCAGCCTCCTGGAGGAGCAGTACTTC; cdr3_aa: CASSLLEEQYF
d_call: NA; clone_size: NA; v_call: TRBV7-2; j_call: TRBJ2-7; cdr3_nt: TGTGCCAGCAGCCGGGAGGGGACAGGAGCCTACGAGCAGTACTTC; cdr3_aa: CASSREGTGAYEQYF
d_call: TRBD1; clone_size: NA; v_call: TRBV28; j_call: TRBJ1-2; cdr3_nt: TGTGCCAGCAGTCAGGGGGCACCCTATGGCTACACCTTC; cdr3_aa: CASSQGAPYGYTF
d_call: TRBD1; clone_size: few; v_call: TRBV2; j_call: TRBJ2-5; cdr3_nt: TGTGCCAGCAGTTCACGGACAGGGGGGGAGACCCAGTACTTC; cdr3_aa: CASSSRTGGETQYF
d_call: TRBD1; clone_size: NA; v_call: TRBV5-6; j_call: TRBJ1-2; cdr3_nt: TGTGCCAGCAGCTCGTCGACAGGGCACGGCTACACCTTC; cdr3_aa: CASSSSTGHGYTF
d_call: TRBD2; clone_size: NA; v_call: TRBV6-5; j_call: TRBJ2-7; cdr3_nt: TGTGCCAGCAGTTACGGGGAGGGGAACGAGCAGTACTTC; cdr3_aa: CASSYGEGNEQYF
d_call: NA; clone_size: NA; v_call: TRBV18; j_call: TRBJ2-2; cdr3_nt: TGTGCCAGCTCACCACCCATGGTAACCGGGGAGCTGTTTTTT; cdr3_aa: CASSPPMVTGELFF
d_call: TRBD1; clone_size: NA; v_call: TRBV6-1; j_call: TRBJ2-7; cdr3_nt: TGTGCCACCCGGGACAGGGCTTACTCCTACGAGCAGTACTTC; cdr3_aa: CATRDRAYSYEQYF
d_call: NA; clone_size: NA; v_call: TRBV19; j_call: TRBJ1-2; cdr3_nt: TGTGCCAGTAGGAGGGACCCCCGTAACTATGGCTACACCTTC; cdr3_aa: CASRRDPRNYGYTF
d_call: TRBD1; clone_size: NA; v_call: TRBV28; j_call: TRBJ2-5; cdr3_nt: TGTGCCAGCAGTCCAGGCGGGACAGGGCATGAGACCCAGTACTTC; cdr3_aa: CASSPGGTGHETQYF
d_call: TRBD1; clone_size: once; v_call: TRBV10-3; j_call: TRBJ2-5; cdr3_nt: TGTGCCATTGGACAGGGTAAAGAGACCCAGTACTTC; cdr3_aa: CAIGQGKETQYF
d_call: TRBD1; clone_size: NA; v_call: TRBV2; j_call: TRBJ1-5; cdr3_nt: TGTGCCAGCAGTCCGGGACAGGCCGGGAATCAGCCCCAGCATTTT; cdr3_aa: CASSPGQAGNQPQHF
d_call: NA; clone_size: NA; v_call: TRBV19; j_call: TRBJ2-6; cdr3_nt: TGTGCCAGCCACGGACCTCCGGGGGCAGGGGTAGGGGCCAACGTCCTGACTTTC; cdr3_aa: CASHGPPGAGVGANVLTF
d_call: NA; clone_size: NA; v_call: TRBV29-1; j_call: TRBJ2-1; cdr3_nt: TGCAGCCCCCAGGGGGGCGGCGGGACCTACAATGAGCAGTTCTTC; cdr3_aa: CSPQGGGGTYNEQFF
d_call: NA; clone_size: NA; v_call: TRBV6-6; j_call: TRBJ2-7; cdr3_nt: TGTGCCACCCGCCCGGGGGGCAAGGTCGAGCAGTACTTC; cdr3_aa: CATRPGGKVEQYF
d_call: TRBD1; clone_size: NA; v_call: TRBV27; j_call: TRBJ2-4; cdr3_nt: TGTGCCAGCAGTTTACGGGACAGGGGAAACATTCAGTACTTC; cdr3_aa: CASSLRDRGNIQYF
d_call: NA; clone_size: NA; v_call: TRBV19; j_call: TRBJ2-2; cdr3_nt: TGTGCCAGTAGTATCGACGTCCTCCTCACCGGGGAGCTGTTTTTT; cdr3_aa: CASSIDVLLTGELFF
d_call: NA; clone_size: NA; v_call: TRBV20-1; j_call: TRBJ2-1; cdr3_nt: TGCAGTGCTAGGCCCTACAATGAGCAGTTCTTC; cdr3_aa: CSARPYNEQFF
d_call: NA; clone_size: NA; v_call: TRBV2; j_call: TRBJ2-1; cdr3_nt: TGTGCCAGCAGTGTTGGCCCGGGGCGGGGCTCCTACAATGAGCAGTTCTTC; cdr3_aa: CASSVGPGRGSYNEQFF
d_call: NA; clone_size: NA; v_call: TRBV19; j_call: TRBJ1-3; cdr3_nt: TGTGCCAGTAGTATCGGGATTTCTGGAAACACCATATATTTT; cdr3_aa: CASSIGISGNTIYF
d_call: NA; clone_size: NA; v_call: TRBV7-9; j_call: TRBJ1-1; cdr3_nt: TGTGCCAGCAGCCGAATGGAACTGGGCACTGAAGCTTTCTTT; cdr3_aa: CASSRMELGTEAFF
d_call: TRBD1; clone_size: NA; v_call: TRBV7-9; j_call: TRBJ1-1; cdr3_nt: TGTGCCAGCAGCGCCCCGGACAGGGGGGCGACTGAAGCTTTCTTT; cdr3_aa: CASSAPDRGATEAFF
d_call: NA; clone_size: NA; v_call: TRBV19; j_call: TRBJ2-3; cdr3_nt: TGTGCCAGTAGATATAGGACTATTATCGATACGCAGTATTTT; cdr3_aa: CASRYRTIIDTQYF